This T cell receptor beta chain is from a study of breast tumors, draining lymph nodes, adjacent tissues. Study findings and constraints: Data fit most tumor T cells coming from lymph node, expanding in tumor. Tumor TCR diversity was below lymph nodes but above nontumor tissue.

Breast cancer patients provided tissue from their axillary draining lymph nodes. MiXCR, applied by TCRdb to the multiplex PCR reads, yields one record per CDR3 protein. The sample carries 140,000 or so distinct CDR3 sequences, 30% to 35% recorded once. There are 14 residues in the CDR3. CDR1 SGHDT and CDR2 YYEEEE come from the germline V gene. Between the trimmed V and J ends, which lost 2 bases and 13 bases, there was a span of 16 bases. This clonotype was picked up many times. Its cognate antigen is unknown. This clonotype originated in a female donor with breast cancer. Some clones in this sample may be carry-over from other donors' samples. The J gene is TRBJ1-6, the V gene TRBV5-6; D perhaps matches TRBD1 (6 bases). The specimen sequenced was axillary lymph node tissue. The CDR3 here is CASSLVQGQAPLHF. The DNA for the CDR3 is TGTGCCAGCAGCTTAGTACAGGGCCAGGCGCCCCTCCACTTT.